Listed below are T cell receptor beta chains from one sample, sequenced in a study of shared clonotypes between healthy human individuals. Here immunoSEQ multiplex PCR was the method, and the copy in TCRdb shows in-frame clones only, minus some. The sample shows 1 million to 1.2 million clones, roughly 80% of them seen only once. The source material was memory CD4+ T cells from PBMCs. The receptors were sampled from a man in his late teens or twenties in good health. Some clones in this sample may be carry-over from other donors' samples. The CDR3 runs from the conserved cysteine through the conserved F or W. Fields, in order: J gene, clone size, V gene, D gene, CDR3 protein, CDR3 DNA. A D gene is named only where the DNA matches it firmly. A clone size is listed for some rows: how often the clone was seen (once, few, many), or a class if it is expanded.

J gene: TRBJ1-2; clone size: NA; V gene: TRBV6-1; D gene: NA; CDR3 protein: CASSVEAEGYGYTF; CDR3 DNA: TGTGCCAGCAGTGTGGAGGCAGAGGGTTATGGCTACACCTTC
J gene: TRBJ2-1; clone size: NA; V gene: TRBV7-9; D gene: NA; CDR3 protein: CASRDLPEEQFF; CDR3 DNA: TGTGCCAGCAGGGACCTCCCAGAAGAGCAGTTCTTC
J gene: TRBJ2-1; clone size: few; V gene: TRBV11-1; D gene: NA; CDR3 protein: CASSSLQAREYNEQFF; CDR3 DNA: TGTGCCAGCAGCTCTCTCCAAGCTAGGGAGTACAATGAGCAGTTCTTC
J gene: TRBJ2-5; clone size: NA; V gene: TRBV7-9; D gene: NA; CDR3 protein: CASSTLMVGLGQETQYF; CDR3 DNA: TGTGCCAGCAGCACCCTGATGGTGGGTTTGGGGCAAGAGACCCAGTACTTC
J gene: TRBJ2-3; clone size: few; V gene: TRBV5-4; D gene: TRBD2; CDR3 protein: CASSLKAGADTQYF; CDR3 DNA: TGTGCCAGCAGCTTAAAAGCGGGAGCCGATACGCAGTATTTT
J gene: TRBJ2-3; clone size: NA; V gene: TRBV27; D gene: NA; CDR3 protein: CASSLQLFTDTQYF; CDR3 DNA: TGTGCCAGCAGTTTACAGCTGTTCACAGATACGCAGTATTTT
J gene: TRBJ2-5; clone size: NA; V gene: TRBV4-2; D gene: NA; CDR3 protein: CASSSQRHPEETQYF; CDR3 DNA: TGTGCCAGCAGCTCACAGCGGCATCCCGAAGAGACCCAGTACTTC
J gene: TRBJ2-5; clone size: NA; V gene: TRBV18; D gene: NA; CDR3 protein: CASSADRGETQYF; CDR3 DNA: TGTGCCAGCTCGGCGGACCGAGGAGAGACCCAGTACTTC
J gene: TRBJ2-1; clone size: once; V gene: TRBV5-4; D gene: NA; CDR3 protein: CASRSPTLEVHEQFF; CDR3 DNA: TGTGCCAGCAGATCGCCGACGCTAGAGGTCCATGAGCAGTTCTTC
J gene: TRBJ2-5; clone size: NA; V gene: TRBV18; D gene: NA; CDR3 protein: CASSPSTETQYF; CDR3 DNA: TGTGCCAGCTCACCCTCTACGGAGACCCAGTACTTC
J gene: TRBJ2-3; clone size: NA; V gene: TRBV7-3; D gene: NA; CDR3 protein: CASSFAQNGADTQYF; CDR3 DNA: TGTGCCAGCAGCTTCGCCCAAAACGGGGCAGATACGCAGTATTTT
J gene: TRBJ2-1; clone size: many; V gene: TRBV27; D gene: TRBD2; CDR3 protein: CASRPRLGGHNEQFF; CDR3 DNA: TGTGCCAGCAGGCCCCGCCTGGGAGGGCACAATGAGCAGTTCTTC
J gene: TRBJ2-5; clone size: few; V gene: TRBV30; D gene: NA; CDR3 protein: CAWSEGGGPPFQETQYF; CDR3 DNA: TGTGCCTGGAGTGAAGGTGGGGGGCCCCCTTTCCAAGAGACCCAGTACTTC
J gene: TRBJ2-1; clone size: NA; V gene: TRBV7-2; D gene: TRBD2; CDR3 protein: CASSIAGTTQNEQFF; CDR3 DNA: TGTGCCAGCAGCATCGCCGGGACTACGCAGAATGAGCAGTTCTTC
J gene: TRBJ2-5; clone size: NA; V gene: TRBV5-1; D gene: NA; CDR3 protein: CASSSNRLAGGETQYF; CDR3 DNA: TGCGCCAGCAGCTCCAACCGCCTAGCTGGTGGAGAGACCCAGTACTTC
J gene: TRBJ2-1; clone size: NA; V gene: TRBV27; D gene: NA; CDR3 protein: CASSSPRGSYNEQFF; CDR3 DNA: TGTGCCAGCAGTTCCCCGAGGGGGTCCTACAATGAGCAGTTCTTC
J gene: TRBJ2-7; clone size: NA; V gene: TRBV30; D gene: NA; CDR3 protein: CAWSVEQVPTRQYF; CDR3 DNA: TGTGCCTGGAGTGTAGAACAGGTCCCTACACGGCAGTACTTC
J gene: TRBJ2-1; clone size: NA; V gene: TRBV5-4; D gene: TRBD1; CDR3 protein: CASSDRQGAVGEQFF; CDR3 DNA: TGTGCCAGCAGCGACAGACAGGGGGCCGTTGGTGAGCAGTTCTTC
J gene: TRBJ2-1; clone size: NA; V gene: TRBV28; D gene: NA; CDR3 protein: CASSLVHGHNEQFF; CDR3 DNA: TGTGCCAGCAGTTTGGTGCACGGGCACAATGAGCAGTTCTTC
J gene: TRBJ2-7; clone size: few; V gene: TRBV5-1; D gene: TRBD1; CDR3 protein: CASSPLGRGLDEQYF; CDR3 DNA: TGCGCCAGCAGCCCCCTGGGCAGGGGGCTCGACGAGCAGTACTTC
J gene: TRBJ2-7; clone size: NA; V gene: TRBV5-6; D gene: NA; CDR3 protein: CASSFPDSEQYF; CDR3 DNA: TGTGCCAGCAGCTTTCCGGACTCCGAGCAGTACTTC
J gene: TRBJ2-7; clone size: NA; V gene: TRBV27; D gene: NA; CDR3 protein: CASGIAETYEQYF; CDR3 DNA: TGTGCCAGCGGCATAGCGGAGACCTACGAGCAGTACTTC
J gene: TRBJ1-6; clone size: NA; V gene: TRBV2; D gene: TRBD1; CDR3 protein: CASRAGQARNNSPLHF; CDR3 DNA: TGTGCCAGCAGAGCGGGACAGGCGAGAAATAATTCACCCCTCCACTTT
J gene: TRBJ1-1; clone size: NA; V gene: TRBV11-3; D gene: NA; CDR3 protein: CASSPRQKWF; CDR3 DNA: TGTGCCAGCAGCCCCCGACAGAAATGGTTT
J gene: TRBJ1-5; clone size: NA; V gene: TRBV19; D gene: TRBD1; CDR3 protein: CASSIVQGGNQPQHF; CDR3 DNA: TGTGCCAGTAGTATAGTTCAGGGGGGCAATCAGCCCCAGCATTTT
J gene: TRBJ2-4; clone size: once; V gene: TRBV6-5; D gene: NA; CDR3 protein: CASSYRGGNIQYF; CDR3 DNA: TGTGCCAGCAGTTACAGAGGGGGAAACATTCAGTACTTC
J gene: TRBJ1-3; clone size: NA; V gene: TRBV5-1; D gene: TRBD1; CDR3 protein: CASSATGGSSGNTIYF; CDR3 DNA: TGCGCCAGCAGCGCAACAGGGGGTTCCTCTGGAAACACCATATATTTT
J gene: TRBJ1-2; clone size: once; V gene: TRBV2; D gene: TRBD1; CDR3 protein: CASSRNRGPSYGYTF; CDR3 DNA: TGTGCCAGCAGTCGTAACAGGGGCCCCTCCTATGGCTACACCTTC
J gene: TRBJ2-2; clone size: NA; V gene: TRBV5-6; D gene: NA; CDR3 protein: CASSLGMSNTGELFF; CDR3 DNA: TGTGCCAGCAGCTTGGGAATGTCGAACACCGGGGAGCTGTTTTTT
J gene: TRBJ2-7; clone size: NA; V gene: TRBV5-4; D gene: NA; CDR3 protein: CASSSLYEQYF; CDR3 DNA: TGTGCCAGCAGCTCTCTCTACGAGCAGTACTTC
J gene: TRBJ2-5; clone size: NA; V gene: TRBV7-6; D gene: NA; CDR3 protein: CASSPPLETQYF; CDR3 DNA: TGTGCCAGCAGCCCGCCGTTAGAGACCCAGTACTTC
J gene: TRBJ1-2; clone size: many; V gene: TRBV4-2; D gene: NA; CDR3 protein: CASSQEEKTLSYGYTF; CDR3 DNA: TGTGCCAGCAGCCAAGAAGAGAAGACGCTAAGCTATGGCTACACCTTC
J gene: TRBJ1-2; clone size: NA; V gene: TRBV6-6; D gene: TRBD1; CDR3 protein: CASSSGQIYGYTF; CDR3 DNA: TGTGCCAGCAGTTCGGGACAGATCTATGGCTACACCTTC
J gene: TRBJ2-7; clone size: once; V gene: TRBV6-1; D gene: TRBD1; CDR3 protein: CASRRTGSNEQYF; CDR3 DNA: TGTGCCAGCAGGCGGACAGGGTCGAACGAGCAGTACTTC
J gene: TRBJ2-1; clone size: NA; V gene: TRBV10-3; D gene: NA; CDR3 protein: CAISEFESSYNEQFF; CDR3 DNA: TGTGCCATCAGTGAGTTCGAGAGCTCCTACAATGAGCAGTTCTTC
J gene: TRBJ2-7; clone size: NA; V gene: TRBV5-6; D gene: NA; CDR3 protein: CASSLLRVEGEQYF; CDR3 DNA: TGTGCCAGCAGCTTGTTGCGAGTAGAAGGGGAGCAGTACTTC
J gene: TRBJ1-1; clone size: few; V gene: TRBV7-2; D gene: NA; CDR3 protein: CASSLEIRQGHTEAFF; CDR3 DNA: TGTGCCAGCAGCTTAGAAATTAGGCAGGGCCACACTGAAGCTTTCTTT
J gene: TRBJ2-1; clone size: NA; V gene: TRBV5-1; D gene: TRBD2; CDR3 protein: CASSIGLAGGIEQFF; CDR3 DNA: TGCGCCAGCAGCATAGGACTAGCGGGAGGTATTGAGCAGTTCTTC
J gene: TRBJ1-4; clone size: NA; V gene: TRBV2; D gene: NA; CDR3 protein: CASSEAPNEKLFF; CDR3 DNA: TGTGCCAGCAGTGAAGCACCTAATGAAAAACTGTTTTTT
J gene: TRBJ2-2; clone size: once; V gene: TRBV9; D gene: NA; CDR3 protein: CASSVQGVHTGELFF; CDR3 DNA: TGTGCCAGCAGCGTACAGGGTGTCCACACCGGGGAGCTGTTTTTT
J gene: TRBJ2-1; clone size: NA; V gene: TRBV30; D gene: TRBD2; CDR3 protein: CAWRGEGEQFF; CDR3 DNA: TGTGCCTGGAGGGGGGAGGGTGAGCAGTTCTTC
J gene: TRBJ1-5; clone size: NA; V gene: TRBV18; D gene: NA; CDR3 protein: CASSPGSNQPQHF; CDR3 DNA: TGTGCCAGCTCACCCGGTAGCAATCAGCCCCAGCATTTT
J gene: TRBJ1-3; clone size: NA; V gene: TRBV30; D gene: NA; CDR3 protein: CAWSLSGSGNTIYF; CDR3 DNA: TGTGCCTGGAGTTTATCCGGCTCTGGAAACACCATATATTTT
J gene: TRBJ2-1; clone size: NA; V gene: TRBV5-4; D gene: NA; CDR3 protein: CASSRGLPQSEQFF; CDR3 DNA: TGTGCCAGCAGCAGGGGACTGCCTCAGAGTGAGCAGTTCTTC
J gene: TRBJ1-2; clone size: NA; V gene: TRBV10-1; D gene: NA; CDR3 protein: CASSESSRTGYTF; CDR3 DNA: TGCGCCAGCAGTGAGTCGAGTAGGACGGGCTACACCTTC
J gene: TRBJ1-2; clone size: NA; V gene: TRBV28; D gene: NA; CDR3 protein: CASSLQQLYGYTF; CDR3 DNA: TGTGCCAGCAGTTTACAGCAGCTCTATGGCTACACCTTC